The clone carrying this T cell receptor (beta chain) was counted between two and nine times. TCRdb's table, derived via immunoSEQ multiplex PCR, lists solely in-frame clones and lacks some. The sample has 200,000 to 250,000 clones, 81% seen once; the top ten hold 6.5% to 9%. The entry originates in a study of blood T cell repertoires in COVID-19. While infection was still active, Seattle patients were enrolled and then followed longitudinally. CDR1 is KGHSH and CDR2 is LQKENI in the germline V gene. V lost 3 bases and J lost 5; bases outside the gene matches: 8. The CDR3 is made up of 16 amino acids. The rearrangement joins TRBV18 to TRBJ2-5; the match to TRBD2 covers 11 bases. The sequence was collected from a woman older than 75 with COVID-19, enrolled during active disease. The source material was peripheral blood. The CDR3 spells CASSPLKLAGDETQYF. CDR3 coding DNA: TGTGCCAGCTCACCTTTAAAACTAGCGGGGGATGAGACCCAGTACTTC.